Here is one T cell receptor (beta chain) with its context. Source study methods: Researchers report that nucleated cell counts were estimated from reference gene primer amplification. Assay: immunoSEQ multiplex PCR; the TCRdb copy retains only in-frame clones and omits some. The D gene and trimming were derived from the DNA, and the V and J assignments and clone size from that table. The sample has tens of thousands of clones; about 71% are singletons. In germline, CDR1 is KGHDR, CDR2 SFDVKD. The V segment lost 3 bases and the J segment 0 bases; nucleotides outside the gene matches: 6. This CDR3 has 16 residues. The data are from a study of blood T cell repertoires in COVID-19. At the level of the study: Material from acute and convalescent COVID-19 was sourced from the United States, Italy and Spain. PBMCs, B-cell-depleted T cells, or T cells provided the cDNA or gDNA that made up the material.

The sequenced sample was peripheral blood. This sequence joins TRBV24-1 and TRBJ2-7; 8 bases map to TRBD1. This clonotype was sampled from a woman between 50 and 59 years old with acute or convalescent COVID-19. The CDR3 DNA reads TGTGCCACCAGTGATCTGGACAGGGAACCCTCCTACGAGCAGTACTTC. Protein product: CATSDLDREPSYEQYF.